Described below is a single T cell receptor beta chain sequence and its context. Its antigen is as yet unknown. Germline values: CDR1 SEHNR, CDR2 FQNEAQ (reference sequence). The CDR3 is 15 amino acids. Trimming removed 3 bases at V and 1 base at J, with 9 bases between. The data were obtained in a study of CD8 T cells in ankylosing spondylitis. For TCR beta, libraries came from quantitative 5'-RACE with molecular barcodes. In TCRdb, the 5' RACE reads were re-called with MiXCR into one record per CDR3 protein. The repertoire holds some 250,000 distinct CDR3 sequences, 20% to 30% seen once, with 0.6% to 0.75% in the top ten. Study-wide results and caveats: Characteristic, it appeared, of ankylosing spondylitis blood was a TCR beta motif of several highly homologous variants.

This receptor was identified in a male donor with ankylosing spondylitis or in good health (not recorded which). The V call is TRBV7-9, the J call TRBJ2-2; tentatively, D is TRBD2 (5 bases). Sequencing was carried out using blood, either unsorted or a sorted T cell fraction (not recorded which). CDR3 in DNA: TGTGCCAGCAGCTTTATCGGGGAGAACACCGGGGAGCTGTTTTTT. It yields the protein CASSFIGENTGELFF.